This TCR beta chain was identified during a study of cytomegalovirus exposure and HLA in healthy donors. Broader study findings: The study assumed roughly uniform donor sequencing depth for presence/absence analyses. There were about 160 TCR beta chains listed as cytomegalovirus-associated. The likely origin of a cluster of highly shared sequence variants was a sequencing artifact. As a later analysis showed, a missense DCLRE1C variant was linked to trimming of TCR beta V- and J-genes.

Germline CDR1 SSHAT, CDR2 FNYEAQ (reference sequence). This CDR3 spans 13 amino acids. PCR used 60 Vbeta primers and 13 Jbeta primers. Method: immunoSEQ multiplex PCR; TCRdb's copy keeps in-frame clones and lacks some. This repertoire shows 100,000 or so clones, around 80% found once; its top ten account for 14%. Points on this clone: As yet, its antigen is unknown. One junction end does not reproduce the germline sequence, and a read error may be involved.

This receptor was identified in a male donor in good health and CMV-seropositive. The gene calls are TRBV7-7 and TRBJ2-5; 8 positions agree with TRBD1. Input material: PBMCs. In DNA form, the CDR3 reads TGTGCTAGCAGCTTGGACAGGGAGGAGACCCAGTACTTC. Residues: CASSLDREETQYF.